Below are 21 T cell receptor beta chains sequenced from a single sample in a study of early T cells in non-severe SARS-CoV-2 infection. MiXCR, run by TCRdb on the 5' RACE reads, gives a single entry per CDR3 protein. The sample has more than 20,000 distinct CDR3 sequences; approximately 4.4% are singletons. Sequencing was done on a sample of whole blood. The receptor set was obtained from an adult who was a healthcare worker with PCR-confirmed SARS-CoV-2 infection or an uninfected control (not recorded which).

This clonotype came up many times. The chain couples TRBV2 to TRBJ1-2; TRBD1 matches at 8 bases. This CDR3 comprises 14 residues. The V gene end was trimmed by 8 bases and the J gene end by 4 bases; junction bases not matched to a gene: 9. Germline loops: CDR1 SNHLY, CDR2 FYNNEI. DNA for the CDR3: TGTGCCAGCGCCGGACAGGGAAAGGGCTATGGCTACACCTTC. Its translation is CASAGQGKGYGYTF.

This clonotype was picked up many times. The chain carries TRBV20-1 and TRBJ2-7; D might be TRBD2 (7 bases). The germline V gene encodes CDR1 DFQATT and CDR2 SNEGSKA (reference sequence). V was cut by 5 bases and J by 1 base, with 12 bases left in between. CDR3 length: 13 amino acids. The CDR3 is CSAGGATSYEQYF. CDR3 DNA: TGCAGTGCTGGGGGGGCCACTTCCTACGAGCAGTACTTC.

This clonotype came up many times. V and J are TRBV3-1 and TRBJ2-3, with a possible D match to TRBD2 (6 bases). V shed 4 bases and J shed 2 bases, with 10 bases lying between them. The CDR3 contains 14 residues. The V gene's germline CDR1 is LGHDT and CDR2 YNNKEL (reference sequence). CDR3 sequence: CASSLRDFTDTQYF. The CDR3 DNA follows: TGTGCCAGCAGCCTCCGGGACTTCACAGATACGCAGTATTTT.

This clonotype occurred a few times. The CDR3 reads CASSLAGLGNTEAFF. CDR3 in DNA: TGCGCCAGCAGCTTGGCAGGGTTAGGAAACACTGAAGCTTTCTTT. J is TRBJ1-1 and V is TRBV5-1; perhaps TRBD1 as D (5 bases). The CDR3 consists of 15 residues. Germline V CDR1 and CDR2: SGHRS, YFSETQ. V was clipped by 0 bases and J by 2 bases, with 11 bases between them.

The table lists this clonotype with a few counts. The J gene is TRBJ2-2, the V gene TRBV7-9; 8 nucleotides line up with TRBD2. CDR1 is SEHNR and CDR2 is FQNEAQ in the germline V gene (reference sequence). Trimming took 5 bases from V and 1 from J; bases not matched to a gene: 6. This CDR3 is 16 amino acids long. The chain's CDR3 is CASSTLAGKNTGELFF. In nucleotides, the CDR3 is TGTGCCAGCAGCACCCTAGCGGGCAAGAACACCGGGGAGCTGTTTTTT.

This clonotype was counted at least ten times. CDR3 DNA sequence: TGCAGTGCTAGAAGGCTAGCGGGAGCCTCCTACAATGAGCAGTTCTTC. This encodes CSARRLAGASYNEQFF. J is TRBJ2-1 and V is TRBV20-1, with 10 positions matching TRBD2. V was clipped by 2 bases and J by 0 bases; unmatched bases: 4. The CDR3 runs to 16 residues. In germline, CDR1 is DFQATT, CDR2 SNEGSKA (reference sequence).

CDR3 residues: CSGIAARAPAQYF. The CDR3 bases are TGCAGCGGAATAGCGGCCCGCGCCCCCGCGCAGTATTTT. V and J are TRBV29-1 and TRBJ2-3, with a possible D match to TRBD2 (6 bases). The CDR3 covers 13 residues. Germline-derived CDR1 and CDR2 are SQVTM and ANQGSEA. V was trimmed by 7 bases and J by 10 bases, leaving 21 bases between them.

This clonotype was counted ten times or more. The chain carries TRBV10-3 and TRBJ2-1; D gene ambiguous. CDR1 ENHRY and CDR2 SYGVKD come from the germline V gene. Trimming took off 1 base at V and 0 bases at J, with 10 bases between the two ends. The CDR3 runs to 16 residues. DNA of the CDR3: TGTGCCATCAGTGAGTACGAATTAAGCTCCTACAATGAGCAGTTCTTC. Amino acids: CAISEYELSSYNEQFF.

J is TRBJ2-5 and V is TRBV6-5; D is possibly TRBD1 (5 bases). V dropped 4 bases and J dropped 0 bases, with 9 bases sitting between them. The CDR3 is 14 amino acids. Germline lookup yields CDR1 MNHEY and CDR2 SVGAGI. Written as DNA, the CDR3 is TGTGCCAGCAGTTCCGCGACAGACCAAGAGACCCAGTACTTC. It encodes CASSSATDQETQYF.

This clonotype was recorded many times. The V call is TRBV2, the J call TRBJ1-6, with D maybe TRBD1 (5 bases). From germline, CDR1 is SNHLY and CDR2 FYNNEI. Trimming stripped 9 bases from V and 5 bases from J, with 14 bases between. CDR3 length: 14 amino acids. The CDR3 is CASGGLLNNSPLHF. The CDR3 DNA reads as TGTGCCAGTGGGGGTCTCTTGAATAATTCACCCCTCCACTTT.

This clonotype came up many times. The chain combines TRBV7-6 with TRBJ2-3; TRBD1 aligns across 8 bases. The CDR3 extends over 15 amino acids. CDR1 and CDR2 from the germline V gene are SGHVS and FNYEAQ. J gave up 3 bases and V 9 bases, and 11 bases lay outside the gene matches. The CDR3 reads CASSGQGEWTDTQYF. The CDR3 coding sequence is TGTGCCAGTTCAGGACAGGGAGAGTGGACAGATACGCAGTATTTT.

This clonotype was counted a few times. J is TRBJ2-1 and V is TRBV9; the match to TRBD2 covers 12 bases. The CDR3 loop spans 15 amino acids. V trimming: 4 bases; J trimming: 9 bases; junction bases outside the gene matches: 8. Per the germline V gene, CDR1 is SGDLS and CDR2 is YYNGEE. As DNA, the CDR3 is TGTGCCAGCAGCCCCCGGACTAGCGGGACTCCTGAGCAGTTCTTC. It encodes CASSPRTSGTPEQFF.

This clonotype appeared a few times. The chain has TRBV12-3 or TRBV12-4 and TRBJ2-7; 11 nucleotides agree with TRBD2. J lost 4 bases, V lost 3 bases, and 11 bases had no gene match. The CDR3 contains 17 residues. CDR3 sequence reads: CASSFVGSGRAYYEQYF. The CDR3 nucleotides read TGTGCCAGCAGTTTTGTTGGTAGCGGGAGGGCCTATTACGAGCAGTACTTC.

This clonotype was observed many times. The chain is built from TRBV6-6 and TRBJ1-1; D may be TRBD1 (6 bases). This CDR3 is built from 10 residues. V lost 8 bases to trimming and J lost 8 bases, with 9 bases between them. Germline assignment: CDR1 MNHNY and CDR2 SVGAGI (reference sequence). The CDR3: CASGTGEAFF. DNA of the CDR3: TGTGCCAGCGGAACAGGGGAAGCTTTCTTT.

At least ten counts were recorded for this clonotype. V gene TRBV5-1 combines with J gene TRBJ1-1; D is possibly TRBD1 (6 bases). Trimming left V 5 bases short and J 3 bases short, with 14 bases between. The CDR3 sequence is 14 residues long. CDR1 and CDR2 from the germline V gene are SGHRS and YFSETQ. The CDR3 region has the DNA TGCGCCAGCAGGAGATCAGGGGAGTACACTGAAGCTTTCTTT. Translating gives CASRRSGEYTEAFF.

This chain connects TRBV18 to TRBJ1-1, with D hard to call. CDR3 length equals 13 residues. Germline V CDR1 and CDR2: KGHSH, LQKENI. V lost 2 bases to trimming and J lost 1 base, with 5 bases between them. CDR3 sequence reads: CASSPDQNTEAFF. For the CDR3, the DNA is TGTGCCAGCTCACCAGATCAGAACACTGAAGCTTTCTTT.

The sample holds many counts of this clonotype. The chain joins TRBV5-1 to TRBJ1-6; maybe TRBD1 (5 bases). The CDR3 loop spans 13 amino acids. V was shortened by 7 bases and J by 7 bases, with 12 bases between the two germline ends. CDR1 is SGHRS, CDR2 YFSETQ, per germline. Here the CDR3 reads CASRGPENSPLHF. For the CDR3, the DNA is TGCGCCAGCCGGGGCCCGGAGAATTCACCCCTCCACTTT.

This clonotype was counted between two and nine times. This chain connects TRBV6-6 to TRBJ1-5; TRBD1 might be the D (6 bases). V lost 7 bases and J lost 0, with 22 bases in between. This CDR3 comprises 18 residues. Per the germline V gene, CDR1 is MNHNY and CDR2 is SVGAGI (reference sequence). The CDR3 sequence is CASNHGAGDKNSNQPQHF. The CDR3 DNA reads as TGTGCCAGCAACCATGGGGCAGGGGACAAAAATAGCAATCAGCCCCAGCATTTT.

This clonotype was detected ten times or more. The CDR3 loop is CTKEKQVSPNEQFF. The DNA of the CDR3 is TGCACCAAGGAAAAACAGGTTTCACCCAATGAGCAGTTCTTC. The chain is built from TRBV20-1 and TRBJ2-1; tentative D call: TRBD1 (5 bases). Germline V gene lookup returns CDR1 DFQATT and CDR2 SNEGSKA (reference sequence). The CDR3 extends over 14 amino acids.

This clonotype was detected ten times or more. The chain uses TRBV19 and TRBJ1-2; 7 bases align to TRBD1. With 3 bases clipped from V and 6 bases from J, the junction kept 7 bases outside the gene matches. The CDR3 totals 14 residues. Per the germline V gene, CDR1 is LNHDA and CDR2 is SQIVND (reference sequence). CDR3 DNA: TGTGCCAGTAGTATTGCGTCGACAGGGCATGGCTACACCTTC. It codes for CASSIASTGHGYTF.

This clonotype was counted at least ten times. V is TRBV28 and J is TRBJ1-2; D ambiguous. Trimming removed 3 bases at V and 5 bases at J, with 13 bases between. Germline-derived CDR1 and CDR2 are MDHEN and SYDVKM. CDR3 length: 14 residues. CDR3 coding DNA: TGTGCCAGCAGTTTTAAGGGTTTCTTGTATGGCTACACCTTC. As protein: CASSFKGFLYGYTF.